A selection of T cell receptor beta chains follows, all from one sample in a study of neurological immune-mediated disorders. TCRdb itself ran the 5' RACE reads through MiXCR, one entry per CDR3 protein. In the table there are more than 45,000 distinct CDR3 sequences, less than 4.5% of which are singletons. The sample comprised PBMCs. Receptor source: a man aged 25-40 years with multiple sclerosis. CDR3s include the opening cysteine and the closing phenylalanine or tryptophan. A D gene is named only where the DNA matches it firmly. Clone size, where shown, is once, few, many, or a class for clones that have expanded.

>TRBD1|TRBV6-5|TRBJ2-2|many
CASRLGRQGRTGELFF
TGTGCCAGCAGACTCGGGAGACAGGGGCGAACCGGGGAGCTGTTTTTT
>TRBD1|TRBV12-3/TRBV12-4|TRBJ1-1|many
CASLQDRGRRTEAFF
TGTGCCAGCCTTCAGGACAGGGGGCGACGGACTGAAGCTTTCTTT
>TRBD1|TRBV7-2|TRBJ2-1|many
CASRRTGYNEQFF
TGTGCCAGCAGGAGGACAGGTTACAATGAGCAGTTCTTC
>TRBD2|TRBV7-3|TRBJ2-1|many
CASSLLGGDEQFF
TGTGCCAGCAGCTTACTCGGGGGGGATGAGCAGTTCTTC
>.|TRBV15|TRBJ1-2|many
CATSRDGTDGYTF
TGTGCCACCAGCAGAGATGGGACCGATGGCTACACCTTC
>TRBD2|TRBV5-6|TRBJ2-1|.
CASSLAGLANEQFF
TGTGCCAGCAGCTTGGCGGGACTAGCCAATGAGCAGTTCTTC
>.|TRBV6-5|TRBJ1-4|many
CASRHGQRRSEKLFF
TGTGCCAGCAGACACGGACAGAGAAGGAGTGAAAAACTGTTTTTT
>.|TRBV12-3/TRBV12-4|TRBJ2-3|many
CASSLVRGADTQYF
TGTGCCAGCAGTTTAGTGAGGGGGGCGGATACGCAGTATTTT
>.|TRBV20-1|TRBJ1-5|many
CSAKRVGNQPQHF
TGCAGTGCTAAGAGGGTCGGCAATCAGCCCCAGCATTTT
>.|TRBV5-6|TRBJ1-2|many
CATQRSGHTTNYGYTF
TGTGCCACCCAAAGATCGGGACATACTACTAACTATGGCTACACCTTC
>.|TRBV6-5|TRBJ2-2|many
CASSRSIGAGELFF
TGTGCCAGCAGTAGGTCCATTGGGGCCGGGGAGCTGTTTTTT
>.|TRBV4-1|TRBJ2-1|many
CASSQPTGGLYNEQFF
TGCGCCAGCAGCCAACCGACGGGGGGCCTCTACAATGAGCAGTTCTTC
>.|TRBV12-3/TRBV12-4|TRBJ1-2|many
CASNQPGAPGAF
TGTGCCAGCAACCAACCCGGGGCCCCCGGCGCCTTC
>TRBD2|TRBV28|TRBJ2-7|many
CASSSTSGRFYEQYF
TGTGCCAGCAGTTCGACTAGCGGGAGGTTTTACGAGCAGTACTTC
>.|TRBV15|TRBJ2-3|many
CATSRVPGFADTQYF
TGTGCCACCAGCAGAGTACCCGGATTCGCAGATACGCAGTATTTT
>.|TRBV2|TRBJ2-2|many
CASSEEVGGELFF
TGTGCCAGCAGTGAAGAGGTTGGGGGGGAGCTGTTTTTT
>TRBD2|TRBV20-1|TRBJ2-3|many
CSARDPSGGPTDTQYF
TGCAGTGCTAGAGATCCTAGCGGGGGGCCCACAGATACGCAGTATTTT
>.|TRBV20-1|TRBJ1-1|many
CSASGEDTEAFF
TGCAGTGCGTCAGGGGAGGACACTGAAGCTTTCTTT
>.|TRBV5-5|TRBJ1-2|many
CASSRKQGAFNYGYTF
TGTGCCAGCAGCCGGAAACAGGGTGCCTTTAACTATGGCTACACCTTC
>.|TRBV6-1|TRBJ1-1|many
CASSEGRLTEAFF
TGTGCCAGCAGTGAAGGTCGACTTACTGAAGCTTTCTTT
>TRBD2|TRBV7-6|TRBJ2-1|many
CASSLTSGYNEQFF
TGTGCCAGCAGCTTGACTAGCGGCTACAATGAGCAGTTCTTC
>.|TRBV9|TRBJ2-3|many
CASSVSEDTQYF
TGTGCCAGCAGCGTAAGCGAAGATACGCAGTATTTT
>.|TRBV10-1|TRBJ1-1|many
CASSESKSQFEAFF
TGCGCCAGCAGTGAGTCGAAGAGTCAATTTGAAGCTTTCTTT
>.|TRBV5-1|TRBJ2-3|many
CASSLDDTDTQYF
TGCGCCAGCAGCTTGGACGACACAGATACGCAGTATTTT
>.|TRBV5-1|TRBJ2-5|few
CASSLSGGHQETQYF
TGCGCCAGCAGCTTGAGTGGGGGCCACCAAGAGACCCAGTACTTC
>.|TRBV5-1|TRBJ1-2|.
CASSLGGDGPYGYTF
TGCGCCAGCAGCTTGGGAGGCGACGGACCATATGGCTACACCTTC
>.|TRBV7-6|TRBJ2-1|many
CASTRFEGVHNEQFF
TGTGCCAGCACCCGTTTTGAGGGGGTCCACAATGAGCAGTTCTTC
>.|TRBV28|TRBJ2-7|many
CASLRPGTPSYEQYF
TGTGCCAGCCTTAGACCAGGGACCCCCTCCTACGAGCAGTACTTC
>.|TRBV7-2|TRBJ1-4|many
CASSPNRPTNEKLFF
TGTGCCAGCAGCCCGAACAGACCAACTAATGAAAAACTGTTTTTT
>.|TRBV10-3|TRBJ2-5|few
CAITGTPGWTPRETQYF
TGTGCCATCACCGGGACCCCTGGGTGGACACCGAGGGAGACCCAGTACTTC
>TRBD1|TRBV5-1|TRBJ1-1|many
CASSPGQGAAFF
TGCGCCAGCAGCCCGGGACAGGGGGCAGCTTTCTTT
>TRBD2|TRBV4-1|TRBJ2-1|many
CASSSSGGGNEQFF
TGCGCCAGCAGCTCGAGCGGGGGGGGCAATGAGCAGTTCTTC
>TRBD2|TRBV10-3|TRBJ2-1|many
CAISDLGLADNEQFF
TGTGCCATCAGTGACCTCGGACTAGCGGACAATGAGCAGTTCTTC
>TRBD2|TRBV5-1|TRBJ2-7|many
CASSPGLAGVFYEQYF
TGCGCCAGCAGCCCAGGACTAGCGGGGGTTTTCTACGAGCAGTACTTC
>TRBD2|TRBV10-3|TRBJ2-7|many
CAISDSTREGYEQYF
TGTGCCATCAGTGACTCGACCAGGGAGGGGTACGAGCAGTACTTC
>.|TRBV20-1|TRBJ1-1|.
CSARGQTRGNTEAFF
TGCAGTGCTAGGGGTCAAACGAGGGGGAACACTGAAGCTTTCTTT
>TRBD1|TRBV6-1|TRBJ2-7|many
CASSERIGTGAYEQYF
TGTGCCAGCAGTGAACGTATTGGAACAGGGGCTTACGAGCAGTACTTC